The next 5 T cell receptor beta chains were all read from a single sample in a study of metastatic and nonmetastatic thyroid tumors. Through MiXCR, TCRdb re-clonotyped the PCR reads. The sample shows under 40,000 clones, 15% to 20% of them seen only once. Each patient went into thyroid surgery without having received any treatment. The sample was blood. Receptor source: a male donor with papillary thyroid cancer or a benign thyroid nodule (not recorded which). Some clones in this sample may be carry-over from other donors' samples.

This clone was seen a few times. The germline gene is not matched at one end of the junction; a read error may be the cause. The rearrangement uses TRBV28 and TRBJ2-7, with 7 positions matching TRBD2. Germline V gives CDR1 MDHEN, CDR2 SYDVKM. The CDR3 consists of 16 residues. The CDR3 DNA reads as TGCGCCAGCAGTTTCGGTATGGCAGGGAGGGAGTACGAGCAGTACTTC. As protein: CASSFGMAGREYEQYF.

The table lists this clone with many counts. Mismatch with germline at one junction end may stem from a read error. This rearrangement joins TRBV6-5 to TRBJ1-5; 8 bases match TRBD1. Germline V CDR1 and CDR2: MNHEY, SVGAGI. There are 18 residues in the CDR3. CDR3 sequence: CASSPLGGGQGSSQPQHF. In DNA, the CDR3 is TGTGCCAGCAGTCCATTGGGGGGAGGACAGGGCAGCAGTCAGCCCCAGCATTTT.

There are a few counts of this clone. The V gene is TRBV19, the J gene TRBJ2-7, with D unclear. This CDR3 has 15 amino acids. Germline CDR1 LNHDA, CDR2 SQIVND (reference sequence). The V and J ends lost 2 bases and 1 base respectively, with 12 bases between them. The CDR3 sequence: CASSIWGGRSYEQYF. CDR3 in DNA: TGTGCCAGTAGTATATGGGGTGGGCGTTCCTACGAGCAGTACTTC.

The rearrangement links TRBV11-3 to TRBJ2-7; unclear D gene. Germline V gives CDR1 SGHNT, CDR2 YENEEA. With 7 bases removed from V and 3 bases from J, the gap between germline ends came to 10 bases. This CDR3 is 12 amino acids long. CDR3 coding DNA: TGTGCCAGCATCTTGATGATCTACGAGCAGTACTTC. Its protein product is CASILMIYEQYF.

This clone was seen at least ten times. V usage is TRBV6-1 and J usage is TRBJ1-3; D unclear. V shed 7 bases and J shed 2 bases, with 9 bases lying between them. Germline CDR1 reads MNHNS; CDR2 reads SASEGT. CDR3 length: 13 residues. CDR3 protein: CASMLTAGNTIYF. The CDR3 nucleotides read TGTGCCAGCATGCTCACAGCTGGAAACACCATATATTTT.